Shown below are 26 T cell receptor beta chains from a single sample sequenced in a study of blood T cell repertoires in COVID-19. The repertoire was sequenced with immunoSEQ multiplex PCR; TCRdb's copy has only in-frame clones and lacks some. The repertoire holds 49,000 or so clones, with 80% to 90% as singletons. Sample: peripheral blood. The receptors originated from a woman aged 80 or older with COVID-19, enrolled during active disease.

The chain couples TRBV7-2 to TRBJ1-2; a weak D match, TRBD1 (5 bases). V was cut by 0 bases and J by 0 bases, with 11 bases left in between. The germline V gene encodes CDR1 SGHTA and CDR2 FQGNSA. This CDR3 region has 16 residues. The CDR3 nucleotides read TGTGCCAGCAGCTTAGCCGGAACAGGACCTAACTATGGCTACACCTTC. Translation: CASSLAGTGPNYGYTF. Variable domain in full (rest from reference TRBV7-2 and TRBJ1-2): GAGVSQSPSNKVTEKGKDVELRCDPISGHTALYWYRQSLGQGLEFLIYFQGNSAPDKSGLPSDRFSAERTGGSVSTLTIQRTQQEDSAVYLCASSLAGTGPNYGYTFGSGTRLTVV.

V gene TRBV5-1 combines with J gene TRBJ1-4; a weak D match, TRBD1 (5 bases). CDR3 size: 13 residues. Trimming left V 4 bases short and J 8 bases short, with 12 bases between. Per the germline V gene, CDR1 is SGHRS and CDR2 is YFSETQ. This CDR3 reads CASSRGGEEKLFF. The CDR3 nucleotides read TGCGCCAGCAGCCGCGGGGGTGAAGAAAAACTGTTTTTT.

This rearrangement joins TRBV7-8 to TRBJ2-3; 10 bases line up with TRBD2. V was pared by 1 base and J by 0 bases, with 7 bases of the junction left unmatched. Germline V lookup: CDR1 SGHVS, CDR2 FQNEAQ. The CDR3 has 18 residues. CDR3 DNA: TGTGCCAGCAGCTTAGGATTAATAGCGGGGGGCAGCACAGATACGCAGTATTTT. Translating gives CASSLGLIAGGSTDTQYF.

The CDR3 coding sequence is TGTGCCAGTAGTATAGGAGGGAGACAGGTAACAGATACGCAGTATTTT. It is translated as CASSIGGRQVTDTQYF. The V call is TRBV19, the J call TRBJ2-3; D perhaps matches TRBD1 (6 bases). Germline loops: CDR1 LNHDA, CDR2 SQIVND (reference sequence). Trimming took 1 base from V and 3 from J, leaving 14 bases between them. The CDR3 is 16 residues long.

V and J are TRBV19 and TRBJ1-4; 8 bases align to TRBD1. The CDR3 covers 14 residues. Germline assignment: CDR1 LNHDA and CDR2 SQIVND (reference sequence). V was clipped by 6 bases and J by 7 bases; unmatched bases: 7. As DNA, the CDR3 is TGTGCCAGTAGCTCGGGACAGGAACCTGAAAAACTGTTTTTT. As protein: CASSSGQEPEKLFF.

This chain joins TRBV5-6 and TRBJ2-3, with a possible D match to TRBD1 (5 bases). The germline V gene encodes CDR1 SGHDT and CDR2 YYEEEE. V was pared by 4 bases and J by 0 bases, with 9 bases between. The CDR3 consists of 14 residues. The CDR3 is CASSPTVSTDTQYF. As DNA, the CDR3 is TGTGCCAGCAGCCCGACAGTAAGCACAGATACGCAGTATTTT.

This chain's CDR3 is CASKRGATEAFF. The DNA for the CDR3 is TGTGCCAGCAAAAGGGGCGCGACTGAAGCTTTCTTT. The chain employs TRBV27 and TRBJ1-1; maybe TRBD1 (5 bases). Germline-derived CDR1 and CDR2 are MNHEY and SMNVEV (reference sequence). The CDR3 sequence is 12 residues long. Trimming took off 7 bases at V and 5 bases at J, with 11 bases between the two ends.

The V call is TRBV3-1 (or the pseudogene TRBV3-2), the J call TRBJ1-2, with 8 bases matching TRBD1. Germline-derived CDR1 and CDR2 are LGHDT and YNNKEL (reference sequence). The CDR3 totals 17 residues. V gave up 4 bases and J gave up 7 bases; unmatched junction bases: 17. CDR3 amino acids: CASSRRLMPGGPPGYTF. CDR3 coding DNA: TGTGCCAGCAGCCGGCGCCTTATGCCAGGGGGCCCGCCTGGCTACACCTTC.

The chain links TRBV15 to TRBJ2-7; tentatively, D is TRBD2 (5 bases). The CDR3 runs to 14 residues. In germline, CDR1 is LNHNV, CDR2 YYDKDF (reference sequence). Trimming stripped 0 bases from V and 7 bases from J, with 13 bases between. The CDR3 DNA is TGTGCCACCAGCAGAGATCGGGCTAGCAGGGAGCAGTACTTC. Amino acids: CATSRDRASREQYF.

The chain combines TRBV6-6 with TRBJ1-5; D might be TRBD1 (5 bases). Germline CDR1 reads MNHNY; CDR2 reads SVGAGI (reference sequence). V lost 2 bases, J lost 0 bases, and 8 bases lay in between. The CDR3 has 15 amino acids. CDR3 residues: CASSYQGNSNQPQHF. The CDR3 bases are TGTGCCAGCAGTTACCAGGGAAATAGCAATCAGCCCCAGCATTTT.

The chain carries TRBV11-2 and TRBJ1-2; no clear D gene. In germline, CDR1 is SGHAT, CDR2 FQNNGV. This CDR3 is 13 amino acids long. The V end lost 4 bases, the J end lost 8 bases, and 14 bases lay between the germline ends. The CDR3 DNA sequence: TGTGCCAGCAGCTCCCTATGGGTGGAGGGCTACACCTTC. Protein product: CASSSLWVEGYTF.

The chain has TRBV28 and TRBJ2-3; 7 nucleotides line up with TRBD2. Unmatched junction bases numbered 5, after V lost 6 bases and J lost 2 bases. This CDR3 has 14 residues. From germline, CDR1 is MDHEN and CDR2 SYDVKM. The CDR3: CASRNSGYTDTQYF. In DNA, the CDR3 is TGTGCCAGCAGAAATAGCGGGTACACAGATACGCAGTATTTT.

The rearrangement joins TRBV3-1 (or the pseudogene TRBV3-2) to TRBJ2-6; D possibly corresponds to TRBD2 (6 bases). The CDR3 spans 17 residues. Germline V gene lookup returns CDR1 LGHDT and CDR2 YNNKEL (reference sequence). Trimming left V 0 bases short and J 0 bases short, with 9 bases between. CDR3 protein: CASSQETTSSGANVLTF. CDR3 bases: TGTGCCAGCAGCCAAGAAACGACTAGCTCTGGGGCCAACGTCCTGACTTTC.

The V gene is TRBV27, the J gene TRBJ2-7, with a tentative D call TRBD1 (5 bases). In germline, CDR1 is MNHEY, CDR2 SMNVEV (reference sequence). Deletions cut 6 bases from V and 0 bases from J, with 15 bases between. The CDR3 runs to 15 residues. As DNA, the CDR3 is TGTGCCAGCAGACCTACAAGTACAGGCTCCTACGAGCAGTACTTC. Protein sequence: CASRPTSTGSYEQYF.

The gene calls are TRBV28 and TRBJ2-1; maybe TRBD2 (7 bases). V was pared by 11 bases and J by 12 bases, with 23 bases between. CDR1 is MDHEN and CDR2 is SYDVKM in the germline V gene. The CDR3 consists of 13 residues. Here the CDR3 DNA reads TGTGCCGGGGGGCGGGGGAACCCACCTGGGCAGTTCTTC. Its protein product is CAGGRGNPPGQFF.

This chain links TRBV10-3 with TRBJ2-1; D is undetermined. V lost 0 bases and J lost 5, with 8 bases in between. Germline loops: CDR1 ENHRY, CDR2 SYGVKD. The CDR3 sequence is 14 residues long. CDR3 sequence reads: CAISESRQNNEQFF. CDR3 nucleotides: TGTGCCATCAGTGAGTCGAGGCAGAACAATGAGCAGTTCTTC.

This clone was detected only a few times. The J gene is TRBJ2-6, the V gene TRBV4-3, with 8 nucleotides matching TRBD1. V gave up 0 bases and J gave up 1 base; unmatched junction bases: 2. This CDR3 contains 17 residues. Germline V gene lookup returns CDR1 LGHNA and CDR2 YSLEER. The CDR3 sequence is CASSQDRGLSGANVLTF. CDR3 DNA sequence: TGCGCCAGCAGCCAAGACAGGGGGCTGTCTGGGGCCAACGTCCTGACTTTC.

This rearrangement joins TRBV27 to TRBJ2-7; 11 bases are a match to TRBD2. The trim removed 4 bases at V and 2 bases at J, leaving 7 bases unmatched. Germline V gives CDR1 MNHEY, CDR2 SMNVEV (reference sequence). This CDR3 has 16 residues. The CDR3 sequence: CASSSSRLAGPYEQYF. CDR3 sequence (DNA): TGTGCCAGCAGTTCCTCCAGACTAGCGGGGCCCTACGAGCAGTACTTC.

In DNA, the CDR3 is TGTGCCAGCAGCTTACTATATCAGGGGACTGAAGCTTTCTTT. Protein: CASSLLYQGTEAFF. The chain has TRBV7-2 and TRBJ1-1; tentative D call: TRBD1 (6 bases). The CDR3 is 14 residues long. V lost 2 bases, J lost 5 bases, and 12 bases lay in between. CDR1 is SGHTA and CDR2 is FQGNSA in the germline V gene.

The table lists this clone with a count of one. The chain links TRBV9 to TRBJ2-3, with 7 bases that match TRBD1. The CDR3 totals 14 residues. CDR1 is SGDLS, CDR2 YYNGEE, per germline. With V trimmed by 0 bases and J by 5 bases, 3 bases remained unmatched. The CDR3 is CASSVAYRGDTQYF. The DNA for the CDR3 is TGTGCCAGCAGCGTAGCCTACAGGGGAGATACGCAGTATTTT.

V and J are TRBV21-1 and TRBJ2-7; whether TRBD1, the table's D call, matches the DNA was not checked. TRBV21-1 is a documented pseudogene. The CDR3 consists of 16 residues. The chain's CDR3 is CASSTPPGQGIYEQYF. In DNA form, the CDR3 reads TGTGCCAGCAGCACCCCACCGGGACAGGGGATTTACGAGCAGTACTTC.

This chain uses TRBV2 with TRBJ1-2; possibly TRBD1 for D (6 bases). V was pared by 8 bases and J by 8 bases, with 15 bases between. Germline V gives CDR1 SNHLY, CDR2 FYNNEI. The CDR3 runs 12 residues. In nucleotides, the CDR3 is TGTGCCAGCCGAGGAGGGGGAGGGGGCTACACCTTC. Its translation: CASRGGGGGYTF. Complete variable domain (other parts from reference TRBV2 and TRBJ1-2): EPEVTQTPSHQVTQMGQEVILRCVPISNHLYFYWYRQILGQKVEFLVSFYNNEISEKSEIFDDQFSVERPDGSNFTLKIRSTKLEDSAMYFCASRGGGGGYTFGSGTRLTVV.

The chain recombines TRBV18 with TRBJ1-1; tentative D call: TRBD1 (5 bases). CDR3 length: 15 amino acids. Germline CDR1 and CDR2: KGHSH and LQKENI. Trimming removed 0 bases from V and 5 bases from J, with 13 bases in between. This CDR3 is CASSPPSQGGTEAFF. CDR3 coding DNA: TGTGCCAGCTCACCACCGAGCCAGGGTGGGACTGAAGCTTTCTTT.

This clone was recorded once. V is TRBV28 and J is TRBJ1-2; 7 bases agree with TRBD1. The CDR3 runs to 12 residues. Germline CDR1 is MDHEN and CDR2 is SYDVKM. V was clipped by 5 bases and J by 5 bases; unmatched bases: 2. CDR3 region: CASSATGYGYTF. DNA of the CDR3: TGTGCCAGCAGTGCGACAGGGTATGGCTACACCTTC.

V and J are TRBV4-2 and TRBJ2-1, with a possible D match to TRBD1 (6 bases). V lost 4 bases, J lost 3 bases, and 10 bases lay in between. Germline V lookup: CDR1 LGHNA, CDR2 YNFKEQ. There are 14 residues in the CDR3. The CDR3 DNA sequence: TGTGCCAGCAGCCCTAAGGACAGCTACAATGAGCAGTTCTTC. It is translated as CASSPKDSYNEQFF.

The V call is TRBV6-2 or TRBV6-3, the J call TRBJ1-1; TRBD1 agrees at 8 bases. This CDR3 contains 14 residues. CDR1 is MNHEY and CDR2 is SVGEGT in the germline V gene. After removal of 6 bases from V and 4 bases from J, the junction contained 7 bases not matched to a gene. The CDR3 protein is CASSTDRVGTEAFF. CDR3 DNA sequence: TGTGCCAGCAGCACGGACAGGGTGGGCACTGAAGCTTTCTTT.